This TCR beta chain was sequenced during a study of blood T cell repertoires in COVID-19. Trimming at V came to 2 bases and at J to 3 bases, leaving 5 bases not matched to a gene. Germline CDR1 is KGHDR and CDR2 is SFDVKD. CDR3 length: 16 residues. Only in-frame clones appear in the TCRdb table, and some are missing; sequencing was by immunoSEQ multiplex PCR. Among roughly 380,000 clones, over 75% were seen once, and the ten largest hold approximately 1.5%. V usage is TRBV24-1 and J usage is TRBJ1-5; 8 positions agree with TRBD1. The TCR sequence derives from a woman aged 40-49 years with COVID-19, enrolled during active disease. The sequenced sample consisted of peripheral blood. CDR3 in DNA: TGTGCCACCAGTGATTGGACAGGGATGGACAATCAGCCCCAGCATTTT. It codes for CATSDWTGMDNQPQHF.